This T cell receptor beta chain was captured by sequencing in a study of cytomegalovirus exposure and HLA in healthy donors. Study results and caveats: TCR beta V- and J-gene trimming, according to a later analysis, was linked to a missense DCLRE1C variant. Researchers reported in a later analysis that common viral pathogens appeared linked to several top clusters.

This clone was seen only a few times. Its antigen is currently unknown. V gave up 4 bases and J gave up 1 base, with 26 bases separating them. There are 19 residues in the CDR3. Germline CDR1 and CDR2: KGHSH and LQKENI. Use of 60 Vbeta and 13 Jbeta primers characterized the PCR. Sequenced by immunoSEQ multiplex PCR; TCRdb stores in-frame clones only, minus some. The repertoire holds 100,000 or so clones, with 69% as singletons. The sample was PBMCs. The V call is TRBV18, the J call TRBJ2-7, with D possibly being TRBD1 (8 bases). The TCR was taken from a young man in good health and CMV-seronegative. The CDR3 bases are TGTGCCAGCTCACTGTTAAGAGATACAGGACAGGGAGGGTCCTACGAGCAGTACTTC. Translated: CASSLLRDTGQGGSYEQYF.